This entry lists 4 T cell receptor beta chains sequenced from one sample in a study of cytomegalovirus exposure and HLA in healthy donors. PCR primers comprised 60 Vbeta and 13 Jbeta primers. The method was immunoSEQ multiplex PCR; TCRdb's version includes in-frame clones alone and lacks a portion of them. The sample holds 110,000 or so clones, roughly 70% seen once. The source material was PBMCs. The receptor set was obtained from a woman aged 40-49 years in good health and CMV-seropositive.

The rearrangement joins TRBV12-5 to TRBJ2-5, with 8 nucleotides matching TRBD2. Germline trimming cut 7 bases from V and 2 bases from J; bases unmatched to any gene: 9. From germline, CDR1 is LGHNT and CDR2 FRNRAP. CDR3 size: 15 residues. The CDR3: CASVPLAEVQETQYF. For the CDR3, the DNA is TGTGCTAGTGTCCCACTAGCGGAGGTACAAGAGACCCAGTACTTC. The complete variable domain, with remaining parts taken from reference TRBV12-5 and TRBJ2-5, reads DARVTQTPRHKVTEMGQEVTMRCQPILGHNTVFWYRQTMMQGLELLAYFRNRAPLDDSGMPKDRFSAEMPDATLATLKIQPSEPRDSAVYFCASVPLAEVQETQYFGPGTRLLVL.

The chain recombines TRBV7-9 with TRBJ1-2, with 8 bases aligning to TRBD1. Per germline, CDR1 SEHNR and CDR2 FQNEAQ (reference sequence). This CDR3 spans 16 amino acids. The ends lost 5 bases at V and 2 bases at J; junction bases unmatched: 10. The CDR3 DNA reads as TGTGCCAGCAGCCTCAGGGGGCCTTACACAAACTATGGCTACACCTTC. Encoded protein: CASSLRGPYTNYGYTF.

As for this clone: Compared with germline, one end of the junction differs, possibly owing to a read error. The chain employs TRBV15 and TRBJ1-4, with 9 bases that match TRBD1. The length of the CDR3 is 15 residues. Germline V gene lookup returns CDR1 LNHNV and CDR2 YYDKDF (reference sequence). In DNA, the CDR3 is TGTGTCACCAGCGGACAGGGGAAGGGTAATGAAAAACTGTTTTTT. Translated: CVTSGQGKGNEKLFF.

This clone came up once. The gene calls are TRBV19 and TRBJ1-5, with TRBD1 as a possible D gene (5 bases). CDR1 and CDR2 (germline): LNHDA, SQIVND (reference sequence). The length of the CDR3 is 15 residues. V was cut by 6 bases and J by 0 bases, with 12 bases left in between. The CDR3 is CASSLTEYSNQPQHF. CDR3 in DNA: TGTGCCAGTAGCTTGACAGAATATAGCAATCAGCCCCAGCATTTT. Combining the CDR3 with reference TRBV19 and TRBJ1-5 gives the whole variable domain DGGITQSPKYLFRKEGQNVTLSCEQNLNHDAMYWYRQDPGQGLRLIYYSQIVNDFQKGDIAEGYSVSREKKESFPLTVTSAQKNPTAFYLCASSLTEYSNQPQHFGDGTRLSIL.